Below are 26 T cell receptor beta chains sequenced from a single sample in a study of monozygotic twins with inflammatory bowel disease. Using the 5' RACE reads, TCRdb records one entry per CDR3 protein without DNA. The table for this sample gives over 350,000 distinct CDR3 sequences. The specimen sequenced was blood. The receptors here all came from a human donor with ulcerative colitis or Crohn's disease, or a healthy co-twin of an affected twin (not recorded which).

CDR3 region: CASSHWWGSSPYEQYF. The chain has TRBV12-3 or TRBV12-4 and TRBJ2-7. The length of the CDR3 is 16 residues.

V gene TRBV7-8 combines with J gene TRBJ1-2. CDR3 length: 15 residues. Germline assignment: CDR1 SGHVS and CDR2 FQNEAQ. The CDR3 reads CASSLGTASAYGYTF.

The rearrangement links TRBV25-1 to TRBJ2-2; no DNA is available, so the TRBD1 call from TCRdb remains unchecked. The CDR3 covers 16 residues. Germline lookup yields CDR1 MGHDK and CDR2 SYGVNS. The CDR3 loop reads CASSDGTVPNTGELFF.

V gene TRBV5-1 combines with J gene TRBJ2-3; with no DNA, the TCRdb D assignment of TRBD2 cannot be verified. The germline gives CDR1 SGHRS, CDR2 YFSETQ. This CDR3 has 16 amino acids. The CDR3 protein is CASSLAPSGGSDTQYF.

The chain is built from TRBV5-1 and TRBJ2-3; TCRdb calls TRBD2, which cannot be checked without DNA. The CDR3 is 16 amino acids. Germline V CDR1 and CDR2: SGHRS, YFSETQ. The CDR3: CASSSGGTSSLDTQYF. Together with reference TRBV5-1 and TRBJ2-3, the CDR3 gives the full variable domain: KAGVTQTPRYLIKTRGQQVTLSCSPISGHRSVSWYQQTPGQGLQFLFEYFSETQRNKGNFPGRFSGRQFSNSRSEMNVSTLELGDSALYLCASSSGGTSSLDTQYFGPGTRLTVL.

J is TRBJ1-4 and V is TRBV12-3 or TRBV12-4; TCRdb outputs TRBD1, but without DNA this stays unchecked. CDR3 size: 14 residues. CDR3 sequence reads: CASRRTGSNEKLFF.

The CDR3 region is CASSLLPNSNQPQHF. The rearrangement joins TRBV27 to TRBJ1-5. Germline lookup yields CDR1 MNHEY and CDR2 SMNVEV (reference sequence). CDR3 length: 15 amino acids.

The CDR3 sequence: CASSPILRRGAFF. This rearrangement joins TRBV28 to TRBJ1-1. CDR1 and CDR2 from the germline V gene are MDHEN and SYDVKM. CDR3 length: 13 residues.

The CDR3 spells CASKKRQVTDTQYF. This chain uses TRBV2 with TRBJ2-3; TCRdb indicates TRBD1, and absent DNA this call remains unverified. Germline CDR1 and CDR2: SNHLY and FYNNEI. This CDR3 is built from 14 residues. Full variable domain (rest looked up from reference TRBV2 and TRBJ2-3): EPEVTQTPSHQVTQMGQEVILRCVPISNHLYFYWYRQILGQKVEFLVSFYNNEISEKSEIFDDQFSVERPDGSNFTLKIRSTKLEDSAMYFCASKKRQVTDTQYFGPGTRLTVL.

The V gene is TRBV20-1, the J gene TRBJ1-2; the D gene TCRdb calls, TRBD1, cannot be checked with no DNA. Germline V gene lookup returns CDR1 DFQATT and CDR2 SNEGSKA (reference sequence). The CDR3 runs to 13 residues. The CDR3 region is CSARPGQGGGYTF.

The genes are TRBV18 and TRBJ2-1. The CDR3 spans 13 residues. The germline CDR1 and CDR2 sequences are KGHSH and LQKENI. CDR3 in amino acids: CASSPGQINEQFF.

The CDR3 protein is CASSYTMETQYF. The rearrangement uses TRBV2 and TRBJ2-5. The CDR3 runs to 12 residues. Germline V gene lookup returns CDR1 SNHLY and CDR2 FYNNEI.

This rearrangement joins TRBV3-1 to TRBJ2-1; TCRdb's assignment of TRBD1 cannot be checked, as there is no DNA. The germline V gene encodes CDR1 LGHDT and CDR2 YNNKEL (reference sequence). The CDR3 has 16 residues. The chain's CDR3 is CASSQARGQGGDEQFF.

The rearrangement links TRBV5-1 to TRBJ2-5; checking the TCRdb D call of TRBD1 is not possible without DNA. This CDR3 has 15 residues. Germline V gene sequence: CDR1 SGHRS, CDR2 YFSETQ. The CDR3 sequence is CASSGGQWYQETQYF.

This CDR3 is CASSLDSTRGNEQFF. The V call is TRBV18, the J call TRBJ2-1; with no DNA, the TCRdb D assignment of TRBD1 cannot be verified. The CDR3 loop spans 15 amino acids. CDR1 is KGHSH and CDR2 is LQKENI in the germline V gene.

The chain is built from TRBV28 and TRBJ2-1; TCRdb selects TRBD1, and the lack of DNA leaves this call unchecked. Germline V gene data show CDR1 as MDHEN and CDR2 as SYDVKM. This CDR3 has 15 amino acids. The CDR3 protein is CASSTSGTGDNEQFF.

This CDR3 reads CASSFRANTGELFF. This chain joins TRBV7-2 and TRBJ2-2. The germline V gene encodes CDR1 SGHTA and CDR2 FQGNSA. CDR3 length: 14 residues.

The chain joins TRBV29-1 to TRBJ2-3; TCRdb returns TRBD2, unconfirmable since there is no DNA. The germline CDR1 and CDR2 sequences are SQVTM and ANQGSEA. The CDR3 extends over 14 amino acids. The CDR3 here is CSVGRLGRTDTQYF.

The chain links TRBV6-5 to TRBJ2-3. The CDR3 length is 15 residues. Germline V lookup: CDR1 MNHEY, CDR2 SVGAGI. CDR3 sequence reads: CASSYRTDSTDTQYF.

The V gene is TRBV5-1, the J gene TRBJ2-2; without DNA, the TCRdb call of TRBD1 cannot be checked. Germline CDR1 is SGHRS and CDR2 is YFSETQ. The CDR3 extends over 15 amino acids. This chain's CDR3 is CASSLDRPTTGELFF.

This chain uses TRBV6-1 with TRBJ1-6. This CDR3 spans 14 amino acids. Germline V CDR1 and CDR2: MNHNS, SASEGT. The CDR3 loop is CASSEGTHASPLHF.

The chain combines TRBV6-5 with TRBJ2-1; the TCRdb D gene call, TRBD1, has no DNA to confirm it. The CDR3 totals 15 residues. Looked up from germline, CDR1 is MNHEY and CDR2 is SVGAGI. This CDR3 reads CASSHRDRGRGEQFF.

This chain uses TRBV6-5 with TRBJ2-1. Germline loops: CDR1 MNHEY, CDR2 SVGAGI. The CDR3 runs 16 residues. The CDR3: CASSYSVGIPYNEQFF.

The chain is built from TRBV7-2 and TRBJ2-3. Looked up from germline, CDR1 is SGHTA and CDR2 is FQGNSA. The CDR3 covers 16 residues. This CDR3 reads CASSLAASSSTDTQYF.

V and J are TRBV4-3 and TRBJ1-2. The CDR3 sequence is 16 residues long. Per the germline V gene, CDR1 is LGHNA and CDR2 is YSLEER. This CDR3 is CASSGTFEGFLFGYTF.

The chain carries TRBV27 and TRBJ1-4; TCRdb gives TRBD1 as the D gene, but with no DNA this cannot be confirmed. CDR1 and CDR2 (germline): MNHEY, SMNVEV (reference sequence). CDR3 length: 15 residues. The CDR3: CASRDRGLTNEKLFF.